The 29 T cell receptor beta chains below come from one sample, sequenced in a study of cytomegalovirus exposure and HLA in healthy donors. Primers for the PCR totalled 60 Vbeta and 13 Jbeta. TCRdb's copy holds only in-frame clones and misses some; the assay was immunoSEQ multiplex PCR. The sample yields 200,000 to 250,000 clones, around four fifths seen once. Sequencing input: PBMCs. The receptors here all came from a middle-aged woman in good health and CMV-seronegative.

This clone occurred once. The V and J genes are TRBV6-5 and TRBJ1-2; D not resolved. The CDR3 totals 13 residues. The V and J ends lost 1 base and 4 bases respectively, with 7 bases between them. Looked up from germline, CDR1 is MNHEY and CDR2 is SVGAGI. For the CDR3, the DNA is TGTGCCAGCAGTTACTACAGAAGCTATGGCTACACCTTC. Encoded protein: CASSYYRSYGYTF.

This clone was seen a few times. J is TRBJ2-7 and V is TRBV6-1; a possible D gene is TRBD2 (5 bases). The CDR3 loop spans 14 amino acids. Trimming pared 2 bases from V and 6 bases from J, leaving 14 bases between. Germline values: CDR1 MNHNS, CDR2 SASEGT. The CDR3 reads CASSEQVGAAEQYF. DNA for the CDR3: TGTGCCAGCAGTGAACAGGTGGGAGCGGCCGAGCAGTACTTC.

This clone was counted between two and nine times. This CDR3 reads CASSQGSARGLTGELFF. The DNA of the CDR3 is TGCGCCAGCAGCCAAGGGTCCGCCAGGGGGCTCACCGGGGAGCTGTTTTTT. The chain combines TRBV4-1 with TRBJ2-2; 8 bases are a match to TRBD1. The CDR3 contains 17 residues. Germline lookup yields CDR1 MGHRA and CDR2 YSYEKL. V lost 1 base, J lost 4 bases, and 8 bases stayed unmatched.

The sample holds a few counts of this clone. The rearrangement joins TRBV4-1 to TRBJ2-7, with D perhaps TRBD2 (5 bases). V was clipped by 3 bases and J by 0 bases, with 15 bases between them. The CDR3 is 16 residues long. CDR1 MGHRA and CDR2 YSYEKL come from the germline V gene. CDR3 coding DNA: TGCGCCAGCAGCCAGTCCGGGAATCTAGTCTCCTACGAGCAGTACTTC. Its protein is CASSQSGNLVSYEQYF.

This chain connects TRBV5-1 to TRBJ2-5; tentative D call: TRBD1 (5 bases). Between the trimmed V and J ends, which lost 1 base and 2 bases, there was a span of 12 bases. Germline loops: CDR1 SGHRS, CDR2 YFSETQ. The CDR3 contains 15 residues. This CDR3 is CASSLLGQGQETQYF. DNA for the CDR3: TGCGCCAGCAGCTTGTTGGGGCAGGGTCAAGAGACCCAGTACTTC.

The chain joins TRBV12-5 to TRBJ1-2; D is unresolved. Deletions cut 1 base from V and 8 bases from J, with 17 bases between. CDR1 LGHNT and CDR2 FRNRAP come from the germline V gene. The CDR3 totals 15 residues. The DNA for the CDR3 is TGTGCTAGTGGTTTGGACTTTGGACGGGGAGAGGGCTACACCTTC. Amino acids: CASGLDFGRGEGYTF.

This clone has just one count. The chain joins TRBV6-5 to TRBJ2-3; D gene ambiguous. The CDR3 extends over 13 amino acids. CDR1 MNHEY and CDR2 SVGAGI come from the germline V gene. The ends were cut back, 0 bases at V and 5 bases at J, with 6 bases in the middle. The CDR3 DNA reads TGTGCCAGCAGTTACTCACATAAAGATACGCAGTATTTT. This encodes CASSYSHKDTQYF.

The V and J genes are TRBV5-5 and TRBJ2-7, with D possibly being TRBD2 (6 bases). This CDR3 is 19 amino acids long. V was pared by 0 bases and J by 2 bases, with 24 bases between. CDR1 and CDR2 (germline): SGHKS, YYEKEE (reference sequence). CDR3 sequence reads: CASSLATPGLRSVAYEQYF. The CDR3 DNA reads TGTGCCAGCAGCTTGGCAACACCGGGACTCCGTTCCGTAGCCTACGAGCAGTACTTC. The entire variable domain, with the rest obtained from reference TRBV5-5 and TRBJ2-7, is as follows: DAGVTQSPTHLIKTRGQQVTLRCSPISGHKSVSWYQQVLGQGPQFIFQYYEKEERGRGNFPDRFSARQFPNYSSELNVNALLLGDSALYLCASSLATPGLRSVAYEQYFGPGTRLTVT.

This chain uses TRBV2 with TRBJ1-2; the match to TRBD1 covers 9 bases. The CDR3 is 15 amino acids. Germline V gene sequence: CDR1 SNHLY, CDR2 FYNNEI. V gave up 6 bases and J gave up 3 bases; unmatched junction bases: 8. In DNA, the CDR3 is TGTGCCAGCAGACAAGGACAGGGGCCCTACTATGGCTACACCTTC. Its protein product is CASRQGQGPYYGYTF.

DNA for the CDR3: TGTGCCACCCATAGCGGGAGGGCCAACACCGGGGAGCTGTTTTTT. This codes for CATHSGRANTGELFF. This chain joins TRBV15 and TRBJ2-2; 11 positions match TRBD2. Per germline, CDR1 LNHNV and CDR2 YYDKDF (reference sequence). V was pared by 8 bases and J by 2 bases, with 4 bases of the junction left unmatched. This CDR3 spans 15 amino acids.

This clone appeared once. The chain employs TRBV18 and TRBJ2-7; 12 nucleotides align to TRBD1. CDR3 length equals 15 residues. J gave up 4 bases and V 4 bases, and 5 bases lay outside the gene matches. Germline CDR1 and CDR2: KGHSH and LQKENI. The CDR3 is CASSRPGQGAYEQYF. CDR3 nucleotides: TGTGCCAGCTCACGGCCGGGACAGGGGGCATACGAGCAGTACTTC.

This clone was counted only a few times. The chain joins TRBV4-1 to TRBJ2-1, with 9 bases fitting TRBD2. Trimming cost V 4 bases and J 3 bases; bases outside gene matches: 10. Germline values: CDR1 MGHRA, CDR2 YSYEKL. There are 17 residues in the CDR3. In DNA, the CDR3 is TGCGCCAGCAGCCGCAGACTAGCGGCCGTGGACTACAATGAGCAGTTCTTC. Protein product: CASSRRLAAVDYNEQFF.

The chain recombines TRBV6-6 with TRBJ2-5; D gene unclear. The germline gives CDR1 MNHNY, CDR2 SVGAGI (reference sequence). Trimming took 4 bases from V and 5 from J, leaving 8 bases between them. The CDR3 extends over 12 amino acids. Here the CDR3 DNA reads TGTGCCAGCAGTTCTGGGCCGGAGACCCAGTACTTC. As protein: CASSSGPETQYF.

The DNA of the CDR3 is TGTGCCAGCAGTCCGGGACTAGTTGGCACAGATACGCAGTATTTT. This encodes CASSPGLVGTDTQYF. The V call is TRBV28, the J call TRBJ2-3, with 8 bases matching TRBD2. Germline V gives CDR1 MDHEN, CDR2 SYDVKM. Losses at the gene ends were 5 bases for V and 1 base for J; bases not matched to a gene: 5. The length of the CDR3 is 15 residues.

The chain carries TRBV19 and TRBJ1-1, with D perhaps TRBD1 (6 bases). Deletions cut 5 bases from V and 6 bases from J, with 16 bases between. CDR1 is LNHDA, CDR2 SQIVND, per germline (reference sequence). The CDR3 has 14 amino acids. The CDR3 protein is CASSPDSHHAEAFF. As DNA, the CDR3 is TGTGCCAGTAGTCCGGACAGCCACCACGCTGAAGCTTTCTTT.

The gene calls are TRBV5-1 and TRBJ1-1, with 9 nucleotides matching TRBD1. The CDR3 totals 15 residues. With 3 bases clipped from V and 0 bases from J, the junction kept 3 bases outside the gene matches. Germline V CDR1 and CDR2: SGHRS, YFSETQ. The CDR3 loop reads CASSWDRVMNTEAFF. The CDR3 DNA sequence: TGCGCCAGCAGCTGGGACAGGGTCATGAACACTGAAGCTTTCTTT.

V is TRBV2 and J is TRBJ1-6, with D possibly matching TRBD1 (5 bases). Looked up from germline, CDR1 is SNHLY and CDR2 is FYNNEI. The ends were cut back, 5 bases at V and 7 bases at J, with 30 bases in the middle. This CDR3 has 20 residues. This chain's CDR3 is CASSSGTGTYILSGNSPLHF. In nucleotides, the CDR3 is TGTGCCAGCAGTTCGGGGACGGGGACTTACATTTTAAGTGGCAATTCACCCCTCCACTTT.

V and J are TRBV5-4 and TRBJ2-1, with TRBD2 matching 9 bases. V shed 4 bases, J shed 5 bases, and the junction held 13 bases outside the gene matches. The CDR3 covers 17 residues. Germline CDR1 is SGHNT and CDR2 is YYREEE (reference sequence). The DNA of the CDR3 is TGTGCCAGCAGCCCCTGGGCCCGGCTAGCGGGGAACAATGAGCAGTTCTTC. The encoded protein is CASSPWARLAGNNEQFF.

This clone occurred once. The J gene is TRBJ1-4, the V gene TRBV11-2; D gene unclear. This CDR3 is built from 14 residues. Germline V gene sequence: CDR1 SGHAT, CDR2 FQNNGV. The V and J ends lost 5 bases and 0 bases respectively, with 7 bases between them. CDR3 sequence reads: CASSRPATNEKLFF. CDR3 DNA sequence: TGTGCCAGCAGCCGCCCGGCAACTAATGAAAAACTGTTTTTT. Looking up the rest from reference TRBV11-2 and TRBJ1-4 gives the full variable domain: EAGVAQSPRYKIIEKRQSVAFWCNPISGHATLYWYQQILGQGPKLLIQFQNNGVVDDSQLPKDRFSAERLKGVDSTLKIQPAKLEDSAVYLCASSRPATNEKLFFGSGTQLSVL.

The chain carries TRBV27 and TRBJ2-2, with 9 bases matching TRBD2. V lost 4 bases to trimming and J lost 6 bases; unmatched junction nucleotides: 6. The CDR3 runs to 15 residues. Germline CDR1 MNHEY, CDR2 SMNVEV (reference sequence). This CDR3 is CASSSGLAAPGELFF. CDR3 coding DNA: TGTGCCAGCAGTTCGGGACTAGCAGCCCCCGGGGAGCTGTTTTTT.

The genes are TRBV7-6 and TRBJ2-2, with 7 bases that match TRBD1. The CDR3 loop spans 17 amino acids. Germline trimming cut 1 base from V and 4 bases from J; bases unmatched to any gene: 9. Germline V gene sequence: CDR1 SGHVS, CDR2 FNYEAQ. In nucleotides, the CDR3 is TGTGCCAGCAGCTTAGAGGACAGGTTCCTACTCACCGGGGAGCTGTTTTTT. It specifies CASSLEDRFLLTGELFF.

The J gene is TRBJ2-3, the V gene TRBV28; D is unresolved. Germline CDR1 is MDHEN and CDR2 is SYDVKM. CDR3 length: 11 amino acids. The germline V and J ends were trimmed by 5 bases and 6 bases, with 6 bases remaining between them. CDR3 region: CASSPRDTQYF. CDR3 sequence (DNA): TGTGCCAGCAGTCCTAGGGATACGCAGTATTTT. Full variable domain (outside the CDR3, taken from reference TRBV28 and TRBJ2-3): DVKVTQSSRYLVKRTGEKVFLECVQDMDHENMFWYRQDPGLGLRLIYFSYDVKMKEKGDIPEGYSVSREKKERFSLILESASTNQTSMYLCASSPRDTQYFGPGTRLTVL.

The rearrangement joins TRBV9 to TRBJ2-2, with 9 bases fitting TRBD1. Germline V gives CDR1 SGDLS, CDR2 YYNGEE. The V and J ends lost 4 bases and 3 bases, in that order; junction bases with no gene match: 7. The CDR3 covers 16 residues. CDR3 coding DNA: TGTGCCAGCAGCCTCCCGGGACAGGGAGACACCGGGGAGCTGTTTTTT. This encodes CASSLPGQGDTGELFF.

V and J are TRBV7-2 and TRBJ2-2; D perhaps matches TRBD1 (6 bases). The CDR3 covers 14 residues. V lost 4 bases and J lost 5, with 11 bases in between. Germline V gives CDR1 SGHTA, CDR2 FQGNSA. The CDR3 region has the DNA TGTGCCAGCAGCTCACAACAGGGTACCGGGGAGCTGTTTTTT. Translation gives CASSSQQGTGELFF.

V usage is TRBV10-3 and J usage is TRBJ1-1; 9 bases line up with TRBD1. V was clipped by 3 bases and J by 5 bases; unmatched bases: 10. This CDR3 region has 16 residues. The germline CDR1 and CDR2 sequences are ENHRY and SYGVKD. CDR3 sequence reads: CAISELSGTGSTEAFF. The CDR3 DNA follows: TGTGCCATCAGTGAATTATCCGGGACAGGGTCGACTGAAGCTTTCTTT.

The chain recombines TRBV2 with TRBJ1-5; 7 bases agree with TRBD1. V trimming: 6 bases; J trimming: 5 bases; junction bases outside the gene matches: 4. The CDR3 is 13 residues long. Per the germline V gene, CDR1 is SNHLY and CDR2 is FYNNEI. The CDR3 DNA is TGTGCCAGCAGCTTCCAGGGGGATCAGCCCCAGCATTTT. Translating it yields CASSFQGDQPQHF.

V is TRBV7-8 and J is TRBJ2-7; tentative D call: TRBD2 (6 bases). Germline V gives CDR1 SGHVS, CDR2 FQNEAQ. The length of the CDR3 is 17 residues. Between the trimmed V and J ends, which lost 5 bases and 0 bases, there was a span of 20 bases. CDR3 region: CASSPTQPGEGSYEQYF. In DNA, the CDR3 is TGTGCCAGCAGCCCTACACAACCGGGGGAAGGCTCCTACGAGCAGTACTTC.

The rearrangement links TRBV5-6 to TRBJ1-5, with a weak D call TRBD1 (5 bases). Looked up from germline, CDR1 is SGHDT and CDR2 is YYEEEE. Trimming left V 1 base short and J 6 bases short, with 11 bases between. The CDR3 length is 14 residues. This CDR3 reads CASSLRGAAQPQHF. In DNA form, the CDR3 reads TGTGCCAGCAGCTTGAGGGGCGCGGCTCAGCCCCAGCATTTT.

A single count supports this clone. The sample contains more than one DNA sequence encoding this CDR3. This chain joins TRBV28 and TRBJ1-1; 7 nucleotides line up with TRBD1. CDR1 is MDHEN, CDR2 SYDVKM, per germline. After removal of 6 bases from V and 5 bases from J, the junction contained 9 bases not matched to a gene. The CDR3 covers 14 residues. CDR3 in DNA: TGTGCCAGCAGGCAGTCGACAGGGAATACTGAAGCTTTCTTT. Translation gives CASRQSTGNTEAFF.